This T cell receptor beta chain stems from a study of CD8+ T cells in alopecia areata. CD4+ and CD8+ T cells were sorted from PBMCs stained for CD3, CD4 and CD8. RNA extraction was followed by reverse transcription into cDNA, which acted as the sequencing template. The table came from immunoSEQ multiplex PCR; TCRdb's copy has only in-frame clones and leaves some out. The profile shows over 150,000 clones, about 61% of them singletons. In its sample, this clone was seen a few times. V gave up 3 bases and J gave up 3 bases, with 12 bases separating them. Germline V CDR1 and CDR2: MGHRA, YSYEKL. The CDR3 consists of 14 residues.

Sequences were obtained from CD8+ T cells sorted from blood. This clonotype was sampled from a human donor in good health. The chain employs TRBV4-1 and TRBJ2-7; TRBD1 is a possible D gene (6 bases). CDR3 region: CASSHSRGYYEQYF. The CDR3 DNA reads TGCGCCAGCAGCCACTCCAGGGGTTACTACGAGCAGTACTTC.